A selection of T cell receptor beta chains follows, all from one sample in a study of blood T cells in healthy people across ages. MiXCR, applied by TCRdb to the 5' RACE reads, yields one record per CDR3 protein. The profile shows 1.5 million to 2 million distinct CDR3 sequences, 28% of them singletons. The sample consisted of blood. These receptors came from a woman under 40 in good health. The conserved cysteine and the conserved F or W are not part of the CDR3 here. Clone size is stated in some rows and not others, as once, few, many or a class when expanded.

size	V	J	CDR3
.	TRBV5-5	TRBJ2-4	AGSLAGLTSNIQY
many	TRBV27	TRBJ2-6	ASSPRQGGSGANVLT
few	TRBV2	TRBJ1-6	ASSEVASPLH
many	TRBV7-2	TRBJ2-5	ASSRTSGSLETQY
.	TRBV9	TRBJ2-7	ASSVDEYNEQY
.	TRBV20-1	TRBJ2-5	SARDSYGTQETQY
.	TRBV5-1	TRBJ1-3	ASSYGQTSGNTIY
many	TRBV28	TRBJ2-7	ASSFTPRDSSYEQY
few	TRBV5-1	TRBJ1-1	ASSAPGQANTEAF
many	TRBV20-1	TRBJ2-5	SALREVGEQY
many	TRBV25-1	TRBJ2-7	ASFGGLHEGHEQY
.	TRBV4-3	TRBJ2-4	ASSQGGGGLAKNIQY
.	TRBV6-1	TRBJ2-1	ASSAGLAGGIYNEQF
.	TRBV20-1	TRBJ2-7	SAKREGRLKTRY
.	TRBV20-1	TRBJ2-1	SADSGGAFTEQF
.	TRBV5-1	TRBJ1-5	ASSLGIGGSQPQH
.	TRBV10-3	TRBJ2-3	AISQTGSTDTQY
few	TRBV4-3	TRBJ2-7	ASSQEGEQMYEQY
few	TRBV15	TRBJ2-5	ATSRVGRQETQY
few	TRBV28	TRBJ2-7	ASSWQGAAEEQY
.	TRBV5-1	TRBJ1-1	ASSDQGGVF
.	TRBV10-3	TRBJ2-7	ATGSGGSYEQY
many	TRBV7-9	TRBJ2-1	ASSLAWQGKAYNEQF
few	TRBV7-2	TRBJ2-5	ASSLQGTAQETQY
.	TRBV5-1	TRBJ2-7	ASSLDAKTYEQY
.	TRBV6-1	TRBJ2-4	ATRGWSYNEQY
.	TRBV5-1	.	ASKGSSYNEQY
.	TRBV20-1	TRBJ2-3	SARGSGGEESTDTQY
.	TRBV6-5	TRBJ1-2	ASSYDTGLANYGYT
many	TRBV20-1	TRBJ2-7	SARGVRTSSYEQY
.	TRBV5-1	TRBJ2-3	ASSLGSGGALSTDTQY
.	TRBV5-6	TRBJ1-2	ASSRAEGWGYGYT